This entry is about one T cell receptor beta chain. The antigen it recognizes is unknown. No base qualities exist here, and no much larger clone lies one base off it. The sample belongs to a study of cytomegalovirus exposure and HLA in healthy donors (dated by TCRdb to 2016 to 2017). The study in broad terms: An earlier analysis of 587 of the donors reported 276 Gb of sequence data and some 110 million unique TCR beta sequences obtained from about 179 million T cells. An early release that covered roughly 600 HLA-typed donors contained around 330 gigabases of sequencing data and approximately 85 million unique TCR sequences. Among the approximately 400 genotyped donors, approximately 81% belonged to the genetic ancestry cluster associated with self-reported Caucasian donors. The aim of the study was to test whether cataloging public T cell receptors could identify signatures of past pathogen exposure. Using immunosequencing, the study profiled T cell repertoires from about 610 subjects and related those repertoires to cytomegalovirus serostatus. In addition to the first cohort of around 670 subjects, a separate validation cohort of about 120 different subjects was used. High-throughput TCR immunosequencing, statistical association of individual TCRs with disease status, and machine learning were combined to predict cytomegalovirus infection status. A later analysis re-examined previously published TCR beta repertoires from roughly 720 donors and added high-resolution HLA genotyping to investigate patterns of TCR occurrence. Rather than drawing on any new phenotypic data, the later analysis identified candidate immune exposures from TCR beta sequences and the way those sequences occurred across donors. To decide whether each TCR beta V gene segment behaved as functional or pseudogenic, an earlier analysis of some 600 of the donors relied on high-throughput TCR beta sequencing. Alongside the repertoire data, information on donor age, sex, ethnicity and CMV serostatus was compiled. A later genetic analysis used genome-wide SNP genotypes for 398 of the 666 donors, treating that subset as a discovery cohort. Every repertoire in the discovery cohort had been generated on one and the same sequencing platform. Class I and class II HLA loci were covered by the typing at four-digit resolution. Typing coverage differed by locus: A, B, C, DRB1 and DQB1 were typed in about 620-640 donors, DQA1 in roughly 500, DPA1 in around 580, and DPB1 in around 440. A few DR-DQ haplotypes were treated as single units for association and clustering because of strong linkage in the cohort. On average, around 200,000 unique TCR beta nucleotide sequences were sequenced per donor among some 430 genotyped donors of the cohort, with roughly 18% of those sequences being non-productive.

The library was built by means of the immunoSEQ multiplex PCR assay. A mixture of 60 forward primers for TCR Vbeta segments and 13 reverse primers for TCR Jbeta segments was used in the multiplex PCR. Amplification of the CDR3 region of rearranged TCR beta genes was performed with a multiplex PCR assay on genomic DNA. The Illumina HiSeq System was used to sequence the amplified TCR beta libraries as 87-base-pair reads. The source study handled its data this way. In a later analysis, 80 million or so unique TCR beta chains were counted across the approximately 620 repertoires, and approximately 11 million of these chains were shared by at least two donors. To remove PCR and sequencing errors, raw reads were error-corrected and collapsed into unique sequences using a nearest-neighbor algorithm that merged closely related sequences. CDR3 sequences were aligned to IMGT reference sequences to assign V, D and J gene segments. Each retained sequence needed at least a six-nucleotide match to both a V gene segment and a J gene segment. A rearrangement was called productive if the CDR3 had no stop codons and remained in frame with V and J, and every other rearrangement was called non-productive. Following IMGT convention, CDR3 was defined as the stretch from the second conserved V-encoded cysteine to the conserved J-encoded phenylalanine. The earlier analysis of some 600 of the donors excluded sequences that lacked an unambiguous match to a single V gene segment. An earlier analysis of fewer than 750 of the donors called V segments functional above 56.7% productive rearrangements and segregating when the between-donor standard deviation exceeded 5%. A statistical classification framework was built for diagnosing cytomegalovirus status from the catalog of TCR beta chain sequences. A later analysis assigned V and J genes by comparing TCR nucleotide sequences with IMGT/GENE-DB human TR gene sequences. The TCRdist pipeline was used in a later analysis to assign CDR3 sequences and most-parsimonious VDJ recombination scenarios. In a later analysis, each TCR beta chain was defined by its CDR3 amino acid sequence together with its V-gene family, and reads lacking a unique V-gene family were excluded. In a later analysis, approximately 640 highly shared, low-generation-probability nucleotide sequences were removed to address suspected cross-contamination and a sequencing artifact. In a later analysis, a clonal expansion index for each public chain was calculated from normalized within-repertoire ranks of inferred template counts. In a later analysis, generation probabilities were computed with a VDJ recombination model fitted to out-of-frame rearrangements, and the resulting probabilities were checked against IGoR. In a later analysis, TCR-TCR, TCR-HLA and TCR-CMV co-occurrence was scored with hypergeometric tests, and a repertoire-size bias correction was applied to TCR pairs. False discovery rates were estimated in a later analysis by permuting HLA or CMV assignments 20 times. In a later analysis, co-occurring TCRs were grouped using DBSCAN, with TCRdist sequence similarity added in when clustering inside HLA-allele-positive subsets. Repertoires with fewer than 30,000 or more than 120,000 public chains were left out of co-occurrence clustering, as were roughly five repertoires with anomalous nucleotide sharing. TCRdb holds this immuneACCESS table with in-frame rearrangements only. Some clones are missing; in checked studies, unresolved V genes explain under half, and the rest has no known cause. D and trimming come from the DNA, and the V and J calls and clone size come from that table. This sample lists under 170,000 clones; about four fifths were detected once. The biggest ten clones account for just under 6.5% of the sample.

The cohort comprised 666 healthy bone marrow donors. At the time of sampling, all cohort members were nominally healthy, though unrecorded immune exposures were likely present. The donor tested CMV seropositive and was one of the 289 seropositive cohort members. Each donor provided a peripheral blood sample, and peripheral blood mononuclear cells were used for TCR beta sequencing. The Qiagen DNeasy Blood Extraction Kit was used to extract genomic DNA from the blood cell samples. Here is what the overall study found, with its caveats: Compared with equally common non-associated chains, HLA-associated TCR beta chains in a later analysis were more clonally expanded and had lower generation probabilities. In a later analysis, TCR association rates were found to vary across HLA loci, with the most associated TCRs seen for DRB1 alleles and the fewest for HLA-C alleles. Presence/absence analyses assumed roughly uniform sequencing depth across donors, an assumption that may not hold. The sequencing pipeline was judged likely to have produced a cluster of highly shared sequence variants as a technical artifact. This cohort had only TCR beta chains sequenced, and the lack of alpha or paired-chain data limited which features could be detected. In a later analysis, several top co-occurrence clusters were reported to appear linked to parvovirus B19, influenza, CMV and Epstein-Barr virus. Cytomegalovirus status was reported to be diagnosed by the classifier with high specificity and sensitivity in both the original and validation cohorts. Because HLA typing was missing for some donors at each locus, association tests included only the typed subset. A further reported finding was that TCR beta sequences accurately predicted the HLA-A and HLA-B alleles for most subjects in the first cohort. A later analysis associated 17,000 or so TCR beta sequences with specific HLA alleles at a false discovery rate of 0.05. Broadly in line with IMGT annotations, most TCR beta V segments showed up in productive rearrangements about 87% or about 30% of the time in an earlier analysis of 450 to 600 of the donors. An association between a missense DCLRE1C variant and V-gene and J-gene trimming of TCR beta chains was found in a later genetic analysis and replicated in an independent cohort. Because counts were too low, seventeen rarely observed V segments, including chromosome 9 orphons, were left out of the earlier analysis of some 640 of the donors. The only immune exposure information available for the cohort was CMV serostatus. The authors suggested that the approach could potentially be generalized to other disease states and immunological phenotypes. According to a later genetic analysis, donors in an Asian-associated ancestry cluster had fewer N-insertions in productive TCRs than the approximately 710-donor mean. In vitro tests confirmed that a few of the cytomegalovirus-associated TCR beta chains recognize cytomegalovirus antigens. In the study, approximately 160 TCR beta chains were listed as associated with cytomegalovirus. Strong co-occurrence of HLA alleles, especially DR and DQ, made assigning TCR associations to individual alleles difficult. Across donors, most TCR sequences were observed very rarely, whereas some public TCRs were present in many individuals. Linkage disequilibrium might explain the correlated functional status among segregating V segments, but an unknown experimental factor could not be ruled out. According to a later analysis, most CMV-associated TCR beta chains appeared to be HLA-restricted, and the HLA associations seemed to be driven largely by CMV exposure.

The sample comprised PBMCs. The receptor's source is a man aged 45-60 years in good health and CMV-seropositive.

This receptor has the CDR3 CASRPTRGVSYEQYF. The bases read TGTGCCAGCAGACCAACCAGGGGGGTGTCCTACGAGCAGTACTTC. The receptor chain draws on TRBV27 and TRBJ2-7; the D region possibly corresponds to TRBD1 (7 bases align). The V and J ends are trimmed by 6 bases and 1 base, leaving 16 bases between them. Per the germline V gene (reference sequence), MNHEY is the CDR1 and SMNVEV is the CDR2. Including cysteine and phenylalanine, the CDR3 has 15 amino acids. The only DNA kept is the CDR3, 45 bases in frame from the first base.